This TCR beta chain was identified in a study of human T cells and chemical hapten exposure. The study's library attached unique molecular identifiers to single cDNA molecules. Via MiXCR, TCRdb re-called the reads, giving one row per CDR3 protein. The sample has a few thousand distinct CDR3 sequences, 40% to 55% seen once. Treatment noted: therapeutic diphenylcyclopropenone sensitization with weekly scalp DPC. The trim removed 7 bases at V and 3 bases at J, leaving 5 bases unmatched. This CDR3 contains 13 residues. Germline CDR1 and CDR2: SGHAT and FQNNGV. Notes on this clonotype: Its antigen is still unknown.

The study, taken as a whole, reports: With regard to DPC sensitization, TCRs above 1 in 1000 frequency did not change.

J is TRBJ2-5 and V is TRBV11-2, with 7 bases matching TRBD1. The source was whole blood, collected before DPC sensitization or 2, 6, or about 24 weeks after (not recorded which). This TCR was recovered from an adult with alopecia areata. Some clones in this sample may be carry-over from other donors' samples. This table probably holds off-target reads from a library built for another chain. CDR3 residues: CASNKDREETQYF. CDR3 in DNA: TGTGCCAGCAACAAAGACAGGGAAGAGACCCAGTACTTC.